The T cell receptor beta chain under discussion was sequenced for a study of cytomegalovirus exposure and HLA in healthy donors. Researchers ran the PCR with 60 Vbeta and 13 Jbeta primers. The repertoire was sequenced with immunoSEQ multiplex PCR; TCRdb's copy has only in-frame clones and lacks some. The sample contains around 150,000 clones, roughly 78% of which appear only once. It was healthy bone marrow donors who served as donors. The clonotype comes from a man aged 30 to 45 in good health. The specimen was PBMCs.

The CDR3 DNA sequence: TGCGCCAGCACCGGGACTATCGGGTGGAGCGAGCAGTTCTTC. Translating it yields CASTGTIGWSEQFF. This chain uses TRBV5-1 with TRBJ2-1; 7 bases map to TRBD2. This CDR3 contains 14 residues. V lost 6 bases and J lost 10; bases outside the gene matches: 13. Germline V gives CDR1 SGHRS, CDR2 YFSETQ.